Presented here are 26 T cell receptor beta chains from one specimen sequenced in a study of blood T cells in healthy people across ages. Sample-barcoded 5' priming and a J-beta primer mix drove a second PCR of about 6 to 12 cycles. TCRdb called the 5' RACE reads again in MiXCR, with one record for every CDR3 protein. The sample includes roughly 680,000 distinct CDR3 sequences, 20% to 25% seen only once; the top ten take roughly 3.9%. The specimen sequenced was blood. The source is a man between 65 and 85 years old in good health.

The chain is built from TRBV5-1 and TRBJ1-2; no firm D call. Trimming removed 0 bases from V and 0 bases from J, with 15 bases in between. CDR3 size: 17 residues. Germline lookup yields CDR1 SGHRS and CDR2 YFSETQ. The CDR3 is CASSLAVGLAPNYGYTF. CDR3 bases: TGCGCCAGCAGCTTGGCCGTCGGCTTAGCCCCTAACTATGGCTACACCTTC.

This chain joins TRBV5-6 and TRBJ2-5, with TRBD1 identical over 9 bases. The length of the CDR3 is 15 residues. V trimming: 4 bases; J trimming: 5 bases; junction bases outside the gene matches: 9. Germline-derived CDR1 and CDR2 are SGHDT and YYEEEE. CDR3 amino acids: CASSIPGQGGETQYF. CDR3 bases: TGTGCCAGCAGCATACCGGGACAGGGAGGGGAGACCCAGTACTTC.

This clonotype was recorded a few times. DNA of the CDR3: TGCAGTGCTAGACGGCTAGCGGGAGGGAGAAACATTCAGTACTTC. It is translated as CSARRLAGGRNIQYF. V and J are TRBV20-1 and TRBJ2-4, with TRBD2 matching 12 bases. Germline loops: CDR1 DFQATT, CDR2 SNEGSKA (reference sequence). The V segment lost 2 bases and the J segment 6 bases; nucleotides outside the gene matches: 5. CDR3 length: 15 residues.

The CDR3 here is CASSQGTGGSKNIQYF. The CDR3 nucleotides are TGCGCCAGCAGCCAAGGGACAGGGGGCTCCAAAAACATTCAGTACTTC. The rearrangement links TRBV4-3 to TRBJ2-4; 11 bases align to TRBD1. CDR3 length: 16 residues. J lost 2 bases, V lost 1 base, and 1 base had no gene match. Germline V lookup: CDR1 LGHNA, CDR2 YSLEER.

This clonotype has only one observation. The chain carries TRBV6-1 and TRBJ2-5, with TRBD2 matching over 8 bases. V lost 1 base, J lost 3 bases, and 4 bases stayed unmatched. Germline lookup yields CDR1 MNHNS and CDR2 SASEGT. CDR3 length: 15 residues. The CDR3 region has the DNA TGTGCCAGCAGTGAAGGGTCGGGGGGGAAAGAGACCCAGTACTTC. Residues: CASSEGSGGKETQYF.

The rearrangement uses TRBV29-1 and TRBJ2-3; the D is unclear. Per the germline V gene, CDR1 is SQVTM and CDR2 is ANQGSEA. CDR3 length: 13 amino acids. V was pared by 6 bases and J by 0 bases, with 10 bases between. In DNA, the CDR3 is TGCAGCGTGACGCTGACCAGCACAGATACGCAGTATTTT. Residues: CSVTLTSTDTQYF.

This clonotype showed up just a few times. The V call is TRBV20-1, the J call TRBJ2-5; 7 bases line up with TRBD1. CDR1 and CDR2 from the germline V gene are DFQATT and SNEGSKA (reference sequence). The trim removed 1 base at V and 5 bases at J, leaving 10 bases unmatched. The CDR3 runs 15 residues. The DNA of the CDR3 is TGCAGTGCTAGAGGAGGTTACAGGGGTTTGGAGACCCAGTACTTC. Protein sequence: CSARGGYRGLETQYF.

The J gene is TRBJ1-5, the V gene TRBV11-2; 8 nucleotides match TRBD1. Trimming took 1 base from V and 5 from J; bases not matched to a gene: 7. Germline-derived CDR1 and CDR2 are SGHAT and FQNNGV. The CDR3 loop spans 16 amino acids. The CDR3, as DNA: TGTGCCAGCAGCTTAGGAGACAGGGGTCGGGATCAGCCCCAGCATTTT. Translated: CASSLGDRGRDQPQHF.

This clonotype was seen only a few times. This chain uses TRBV3-1 with TRBJ1-6; D gene uncertain. Per germline, CDR1 LGHDT and CDR2 YNNKEL (reference sequence). Trimming stripped 1 base from V and 11 bases from J, with 9 bases between. The CDR3 runs 13 residues. In DNA form, the CDR3 reads TGTGCCAGCAGCCAAGTTTCGGCGGCACCCCTCCACTTT. Amino acid sequence: CASSQVSAAPLHF.

This clonotype was detected ten times or more. This chain joins TRBV29-1 and TRBJ2-1, with TRBD2 matching over 8 bases. This CDR3 comprises 15 residues. Germline values: CDR1 SQVTM, CDR2 ANQGSEA. J was trimmed by 8 bases and V by 3 bases; bases with no gene match: 12. Here the CDR3 reads CSVEAPGLVIYEQFF. CDR3 DNA: TGCAGCGTTGAGGCCCCGGGACTAGTTATCTATGAGCAGTTCTTC.

This clonotype was detected only once. The rearrangement uses TRBV23-1 and TRBJ2-5; possible D gene TRBD2, 6 bases. Gene TRBJ2-1 matches the end of the DNA better, so the J call may be wrong. TRBV23-1 qualifies as an ORF whose function is uncertain. This CDR3 region has 16 residues. The CDR3 here is CASSWEAGPYPWWQFF. Here the CDR3 DNA reads TGCGCCAGCAGCTGGGAGGCGGGGCCTTACCCTTGGTGGCAGTTCTTC.

This clonotype showed up just a few times. The chain recombines TRBV7-3 with TRBJ2-3; a weak D match, TRBD2 (5 bases). CDR1 and CDR2 (germline): SGHTA, FQGTGA. With 2 bases removed from V and 9 bases from J, the gap between germline ends came to 15 bases. This CDR3 contains 14 residues. The CDR3, as DNA: TGTGCCAGCAGCTTAGGAGGCTCACAGATAACGCAGTATTTT. Its translation is CASSLGGSQITQYF.

This rearrangement joins TRBV5-1 to TRBJ2-1, with a tentative D call TRBD2 (6 bases). Trimming pared 0 bases from V and 8 bases from J, leaving 12 bases between. This CDR3 region has 14 residues. From germline, CDR1 is SGHRS and CDR2 YFSETQ. The CDR3 region has the DNA TGCGCCAGCAGCTTGGTGCCTAGCGCAGATGAGCAGTTCTTC. This encodes CASSLVPSADEQFF. Full variable domain (outside the CDR3, taken from reference TRBV5-1 and TRBJ2-1): KAGVTQTPRYLIKTRGQQVTLSCSPISGHRSVSWYQQTPGQGLQFLFEYFSETQRNKGNFPGRFSGRQFSNSRSEMNVSTLELGDSALYLCASSLVPSADEQFFGPGTRLTVL.

This clonotype was recorded a few times. The chain combines TRBV7-9 with TRBJ2-5; TRBD2 matches 15 bases. TRBJ2-1 explains the end of the DNA better; the J call may be wrong. Germline CDR1 is SEHNR and CDR2 is FQNEAQ (reference sequence). This CDR3 spans 15 amino acids. CDR3 DNA: TGTGCCAGCAGCTGGACTAGCGGGAGGGCGGCTGAGCAGTTCTTC. It specifies CASSWTSGRAAEQFF.

J is TRBJ2-3 and V is TRBV29-1; 8 nucleotides line up with TRBD2. V trimming: 5 bases; J trimming: 1 base; junction bases outside the gene matches: 8. The CDR3 runs to 15 residues. Germline V lookup: CDR1 SQVTM, CDR2 ANQGSEA. As DNA, the CDR3 is TGCAGCGTTTCCTTGACTAGCGTCGGCACAGATACGCAGTATTTT. Its translation: CSVSLTSVGTDTQYF.

This clonotype was observed a handful of times. This chain connects TRBV3-1 to TRBJ2-3; 13 bases fit TRBD2. The CDR3 extends over 20 amino acids. Germline trimming cut 0 bases from V and 2 bases from J; bases unmatched to any gene: 11. CDR1 and CDR2 from the germline V gene are LGHDT and YNNKEL (reference sequence). CDR3 nucleotides: TGTGCCAGCAGCCAAGAAATTAGGACTAGCGGGAGAGAGGTCACAGATACGCAGTATTTT. Residues: CASSQEIRTSGREVTDTQYF.

V gene TRBV2 combines with J gene TRBJ2-7, with 12 bases fitting TRBD2. Germline V gene data show CDR1 as SNHLY and CDR2 as FYNNEI. The CDR3 length is 15 residues. After removal of 5 bases from V and 4 bases from J, the junction contained 6 bases not matched to a gene. CDR3: CASSPSGRAGYEQYF. The CDR3 nucleotides read TGTGCCAGCAGTCCTAGCGGGAGGGCCGGTTACGAGCAGTACTTC.

Notes on this clonotype: At one of its ends the junction is not consistent with the germline gene, which may arise from a read error. This chain joins TRBV5-1 and TRBJ1-4, with 7 bases identical to TRBD1. Germline loops: CDR1 SGHRS, CDR2 YFSETQ. The CDR3 contains 14 residues. The CDR3 protein is CASSFGQANERLFF. The CDR3 nucleotides are TGCGCCAGCAGCTTTGGACAGGCAAATGAAAGACTGTTTTTT.

The sample holds one count of this clonotype. The rearrangement links TRBV12-3 or TRBV12-4 to TRBJ1-2, with 9 bases aligning to TRBD1. The length of the CDR3 is 13 residues. The V gene end was trimmed by 6 bases and the J gene end by 4 bases; junction bases not matched to a gene: 3. The CDR3 here is CASSRGQGYGYTF. The CDR3 nucleotides read TGTGCCAGCAGCCGGGGACAGGGCTATGGCTACACCTTC.

This clonotype was observed a few times. The chain links TRBV5-1 to TRBJ2-1; D is undetermined. The CDR3 is 16 residues long. The V gene lost 4 bases and the J gene lost 0 bases, with 14 bases spanning the gap. The germline V gene encodes CDR1 SGHRS and CDR2 YFSETQ. DNA of the CDR3: TGCGCCAGCAGCGATTTCGGCAGGAGCTCCTACAATGAGCAGTTCTTC. Its protein product is CASSDFGRSSYNEQFF.

CDR3 amino acids: CASSSVPAGLYEQYF. CDR3 coding DNA: TGTGCCAGCAGTTCAGTACCAGCGGGGCTCTACGAGCAGTACTTC. The chain has TRBV6-5 and TRBJ2-7; 7 nucleotides align to TRBD2. The CDR3 length is 15 residues. The germline gives CDR1 MNHEY, CDR2 SVGAGI. The ends lost 4 bases at V and 3 bases at J; junction bases unmatched: 9.

The chain has TRBV3-1 and TRBJ2-7; 7 nucleotides agree with TRBD1. Germline CDR1 reads LGHDT; CDR2 reads YNNKEL (reference sequence). V trimming: 1 base; J trimming: 0 bases; junction bases outside the gene matches: 3. CDR3 length equals 15 residues. CDR3 amino acids: CASSQGQGNSYEQYF. In DNA, the CDR3 is TGTGCCAGCAGCCAAGGACAGGGAAACTCCTACGAGCAGTACTTC.

J is TRBJ2-5 and V is TRBV6-5; 14 bases are a match to TRBD2. The J call could be wrong; TRBJ2-7 is a better fit for the DNA end. The CDR3 length is 14 residues. Germline assignment: CDR1 MNHEY and CDR2 SVGAGI. The CDR3: CATTGTSGRYEQYF. The CDR3 DNA is TGTGCCACCACGGGGACTAGCGGGAGATACGAGCAGTACTTC.

This clonotype came up many times. The rearrangement links TRBV28 to TRBJ2-4, with D perhaps TRBD2 (7 bases). Trimming removed 8 bases at V and 7 bases at J, with 18 bases between. In germline, CDR1 is MDHEN, CDR2 SYDVKM. The CDR3 is made up of 14 amino acids. The CDR3 DNA sequence: TGTGCCAGCCCCTCGGGGGGCCGTTCGAACATTCAGTACTTC. The encoded protein is CASPSGGRSNIQYF.

The gene calls are TRBV2 and TRBJ1-4; D gene unclear. Trimming stripped 6 bases from V and 8 bases from J, with 16 bases between. Germline CDR1 reads SNHLY; CDR2 reads FYNNEI. This CDR3 region has 14 residues. The CDR3 region has the DNA TGTGCCAGCAGCCAGAACTTGGGCGGAGAAAAACTGTTTTTT. Encoded protein: CASSQNLGGEKLFF.

This clonotype was seen many times. The chain recombines TRBV12-3 or TRBV12-4 with TRBJ1-4, with D possibly matching TRBD1 (5 bases). Trimming left V 6 bases short and J 0 bases short, with 8 bases between. This CDR3 is built from 14 residues. CDR3 region: CASSPTATNEKLFF. Here the CDR3 DNA reads TGTGCCAGCAGCCCGACAGCAACTAATGAAAAACTGTTTTTT.